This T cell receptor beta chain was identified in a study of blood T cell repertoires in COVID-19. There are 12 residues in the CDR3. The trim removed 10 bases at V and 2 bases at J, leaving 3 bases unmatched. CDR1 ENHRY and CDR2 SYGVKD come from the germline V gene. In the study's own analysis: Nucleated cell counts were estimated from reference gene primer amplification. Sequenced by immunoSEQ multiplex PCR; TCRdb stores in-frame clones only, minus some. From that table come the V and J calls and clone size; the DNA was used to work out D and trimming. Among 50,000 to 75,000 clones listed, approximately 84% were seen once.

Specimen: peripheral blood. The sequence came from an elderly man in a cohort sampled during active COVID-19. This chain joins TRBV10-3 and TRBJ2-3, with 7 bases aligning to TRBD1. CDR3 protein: CATGTDTDTQYF. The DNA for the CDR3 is TGTGCCACCGGGACAGACACAGATACGCAGTATTTT.